This entry concerns a single T cell receptor (beta chain). Its antigen is not known. The sample belongs to a study of shared clonotypes between healthy human individuals. General observations from the study: In several donors, about 5% of naive CD4 clonotypes appeared in common.

This CDR3 has 13 residues. Per the germline V gene, CDR1 is MDHEN and CDR2 is SYDVKM. J was trimmed by 8 bases and V by 7 bases; bases with no gene match: 8. Profiling relied on immunoSEQ multiplex PCR, and the TCRdb table lists in-frame clones only, not all of them. In the table there are over a million clones, roughly 98.5% of which are singletons. The source of this sequence is a man aged 25 to 40 in good health. This rearrangement joins TRBV28 to TRBJ1-2, with 9 bases that match TRBD1. Sequencing was carried out using naive CD4+ T cells sorted from blood. The subset here: CD45RA+ positively selected. CDR3 residues: CASTTQGARGYTF. As DNA, the CDR3 is TGTGCCAGCACTACACAGGGGGCTAGAGGCTACACCTTC.